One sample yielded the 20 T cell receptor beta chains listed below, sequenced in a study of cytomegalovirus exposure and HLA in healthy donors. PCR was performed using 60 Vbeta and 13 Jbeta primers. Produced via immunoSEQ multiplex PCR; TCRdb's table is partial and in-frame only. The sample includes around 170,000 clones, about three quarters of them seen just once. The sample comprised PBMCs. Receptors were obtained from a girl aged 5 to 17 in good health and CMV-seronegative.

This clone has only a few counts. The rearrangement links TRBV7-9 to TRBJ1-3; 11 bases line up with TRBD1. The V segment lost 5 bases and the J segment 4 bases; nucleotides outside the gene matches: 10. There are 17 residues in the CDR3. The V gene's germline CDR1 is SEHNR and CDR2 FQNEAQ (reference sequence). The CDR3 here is CASSPPGTGGSGNTIYF. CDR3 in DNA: TGTGCCAGCAGCCCTCCCGGGACAGGGGGATCAGGAAACACCATATATTTT.

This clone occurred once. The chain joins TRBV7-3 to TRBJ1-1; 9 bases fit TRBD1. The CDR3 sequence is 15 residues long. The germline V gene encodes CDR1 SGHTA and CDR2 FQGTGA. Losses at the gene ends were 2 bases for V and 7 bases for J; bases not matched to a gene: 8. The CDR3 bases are TGTGCCAGCAGCTTAGCGCTTACAGGGGGCTTTGAAGCTTTCTTT. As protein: CASSLALTGGFEAFF.

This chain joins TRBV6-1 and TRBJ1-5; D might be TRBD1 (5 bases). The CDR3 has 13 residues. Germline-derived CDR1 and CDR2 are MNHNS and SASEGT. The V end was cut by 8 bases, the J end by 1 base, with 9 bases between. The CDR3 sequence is CASCRQSNQPQHF. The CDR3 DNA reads TGTGCCAGCTGTAGACAGAGCAATCAGCCCCAGCATTTT.

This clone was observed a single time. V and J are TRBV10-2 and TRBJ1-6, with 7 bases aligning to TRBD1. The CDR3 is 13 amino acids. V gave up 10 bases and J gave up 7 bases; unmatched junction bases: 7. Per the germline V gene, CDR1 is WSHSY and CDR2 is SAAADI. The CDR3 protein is CATRGRGNSPLHF. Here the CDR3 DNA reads TGCGCCACCAGGGGCAGGGGGAATTCACCCCTCCACTTT.

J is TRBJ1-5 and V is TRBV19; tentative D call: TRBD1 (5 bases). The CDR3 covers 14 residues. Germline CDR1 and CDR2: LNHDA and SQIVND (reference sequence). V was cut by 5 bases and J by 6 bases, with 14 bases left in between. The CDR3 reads CASSVTRGGQPQHF. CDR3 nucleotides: TGTGCCAGTAGTGTCACAAGGGGCGGTCAGCCCCAGCATTTT.

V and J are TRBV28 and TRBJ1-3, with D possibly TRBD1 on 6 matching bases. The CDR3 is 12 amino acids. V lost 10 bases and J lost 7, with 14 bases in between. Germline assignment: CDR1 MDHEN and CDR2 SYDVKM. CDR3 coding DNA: TGTGCCACCTGGGACAACGTGAACACCATATATTTT. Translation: CATWDNVNTIYF.

The CDR3 DNA sequence: TGTGCCAGCAGCCGGGGGGGTGCTGATAGCAATCAGCCCCAGCATTTT. Residues: CASSRGGADSNQPQHF. The rearrangement links TRBV13 to TRBJ1-5; TRBD1 might be the D (5 bases). The CDR3 is 16 residues long. Germline assignment: CDR1 PRHDT and CDR2 FYEKMQ (reference sequence). V dropped 5 bases and J dropped 0 bases, with 14 bases sitting between them.

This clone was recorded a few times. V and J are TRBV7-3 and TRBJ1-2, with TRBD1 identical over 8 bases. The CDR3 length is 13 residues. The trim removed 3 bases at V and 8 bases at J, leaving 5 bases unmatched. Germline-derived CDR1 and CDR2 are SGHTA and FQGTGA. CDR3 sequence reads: CASSFKQGGGYTF. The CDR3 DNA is TGTGCCAGCAGCTTCAAACAGGGGGGAGGCTACACCTTC.

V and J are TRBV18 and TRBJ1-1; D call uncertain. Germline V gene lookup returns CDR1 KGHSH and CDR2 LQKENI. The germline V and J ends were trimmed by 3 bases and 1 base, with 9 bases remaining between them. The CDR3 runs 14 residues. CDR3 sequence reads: CASSPGIRNTEAFF. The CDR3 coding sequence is TGTGCCAGCTCACCCGGGATTCGGAACACTGAAGCTTTCTTT. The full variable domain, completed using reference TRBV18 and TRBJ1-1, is NAGVMQNPRHLVRRRGQEARLRCSPMKGHSHVYWYRQLPEEGLKFMVYLQKENIIDESGMPKERFSAEFPKEGPSILRIQQVVRGDSAAYFCASSPGIRNTEAFFGQGTRLTVV.

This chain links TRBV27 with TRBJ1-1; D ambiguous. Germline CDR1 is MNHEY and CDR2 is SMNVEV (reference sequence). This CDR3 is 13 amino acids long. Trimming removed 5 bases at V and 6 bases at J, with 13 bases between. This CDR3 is CASSPSILAEAFF. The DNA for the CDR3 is TGTGCCAGCAGTCCCTCCATACTTGCTGAAGCTTTCTTT.

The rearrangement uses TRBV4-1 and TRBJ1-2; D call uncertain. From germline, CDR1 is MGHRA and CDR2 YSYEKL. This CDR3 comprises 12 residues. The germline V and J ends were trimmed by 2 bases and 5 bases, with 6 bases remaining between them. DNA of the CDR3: TGCGCCAGCAGCCAACATGTTTATGGCTACACCTTC. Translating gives CASSQHVYGYTF.

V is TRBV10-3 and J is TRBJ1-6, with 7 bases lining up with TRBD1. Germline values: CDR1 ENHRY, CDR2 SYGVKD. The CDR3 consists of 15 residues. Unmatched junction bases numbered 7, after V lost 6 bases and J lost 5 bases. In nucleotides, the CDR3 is TGTGCCATCAGGTTGGGGACAGCCGATAATTCACCCCTCCACTTT. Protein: CAIRLGTADNSPLHF.

The DNA for the CDR3 is TGTGCCAGCAGTGAAGTGCAGGGGTTACAGCCCCAGCATTTT. As protein: CASSEVQGLQPQHF. The gene calls are TRBV6-1 and TRBJ1-5, with D tentatively TRBD1 (6 bases). Germline values: CDR1 MNHNS, CDR2 SASEGT. The CDR3 extends over 14 amino acids. V shed 1 base and J shed 7 bases, with 11 bases lying between them.

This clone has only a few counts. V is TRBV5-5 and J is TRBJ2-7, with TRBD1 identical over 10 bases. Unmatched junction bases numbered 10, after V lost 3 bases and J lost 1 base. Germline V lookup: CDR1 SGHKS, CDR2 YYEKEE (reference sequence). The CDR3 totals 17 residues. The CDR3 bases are TGTGCCAGCAGCTCCTTGTCGGGGGACAGGGGATCCTACGAGCAGTACTTC. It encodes CASSSLSGDRGSYEQYF.

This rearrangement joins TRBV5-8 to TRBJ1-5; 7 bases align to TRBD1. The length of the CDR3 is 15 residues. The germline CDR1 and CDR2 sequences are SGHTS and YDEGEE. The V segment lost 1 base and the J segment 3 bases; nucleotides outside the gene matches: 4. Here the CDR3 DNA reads TGTGCCAGCAGCTTGTGGGACAGACTCAATCAGCCCCAGCATTTT. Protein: CASSLWDRLNQPQHF.

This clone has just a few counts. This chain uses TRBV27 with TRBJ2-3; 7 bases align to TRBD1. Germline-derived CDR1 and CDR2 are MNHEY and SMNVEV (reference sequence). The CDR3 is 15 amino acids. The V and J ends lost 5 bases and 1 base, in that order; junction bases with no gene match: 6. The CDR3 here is CASSGQQGRTDTQYF. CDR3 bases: TGTGCCAGCAGTGGGCAACAGGGGCGCACAGATACGCAGTATTTT.

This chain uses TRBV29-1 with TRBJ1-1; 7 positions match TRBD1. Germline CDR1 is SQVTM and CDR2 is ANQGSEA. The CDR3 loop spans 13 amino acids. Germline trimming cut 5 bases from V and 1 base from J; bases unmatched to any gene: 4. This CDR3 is CSVFDRANTEAFF. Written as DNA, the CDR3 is TGCAGCGTTTTTGACAGGGCGAACACTGAAGCTTTCTTT.

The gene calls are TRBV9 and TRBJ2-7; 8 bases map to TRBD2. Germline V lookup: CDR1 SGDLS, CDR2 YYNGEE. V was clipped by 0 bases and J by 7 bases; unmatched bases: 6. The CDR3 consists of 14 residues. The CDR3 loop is CASSVDGGAGEQYF. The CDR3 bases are TGTGCCAGCAGCGTAGACGGGGGGGCCGGGGAGCAGTACTTC.

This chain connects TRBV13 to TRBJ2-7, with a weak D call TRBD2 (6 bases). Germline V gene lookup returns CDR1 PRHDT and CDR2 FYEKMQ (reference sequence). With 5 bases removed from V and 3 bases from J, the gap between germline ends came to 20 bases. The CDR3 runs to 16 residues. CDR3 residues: CASSKIREQIFYEQYF. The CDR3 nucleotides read TGTGCCAGCAGCAAGATCCGGGAGCAAATCTTCTACGAGCAGTACTTC. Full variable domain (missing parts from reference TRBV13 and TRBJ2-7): AAGVIQSPRHLIKEKRETATLKCYPIPRHDTVYWYQQGPGQDPQFLISFYEKMQSDKGSIPDRFSAQQFSDYHSELNMSSLELGDSALYFCASSKIREQIFYEQYFGPGTRLTVT.

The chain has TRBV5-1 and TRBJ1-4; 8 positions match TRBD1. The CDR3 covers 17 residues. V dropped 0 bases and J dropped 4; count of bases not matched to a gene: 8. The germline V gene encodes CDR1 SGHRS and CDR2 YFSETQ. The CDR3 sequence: CASSLADRGRINEKLFF. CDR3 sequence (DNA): TGCGCCAGCAGCTTGGCCGACAGGGGCCGAATTAATGAAAAACTGTTTTTT.